These T cell receptor beta chains were read from a single sample in a study of blood T cell repertoires in COVID-19. Assay used: immunoSEQ multiplex PCR; TCRdb lists only in-frame clones, some missing. The sample records 180,000 or so clones, about 87% being singletons. The sequencing input was peripheral blood. The source of these receptors is a man in his forties or fifties with active or convalescent COVID-19. Each CDR3 is given with its conserved first and last residue. The D gene is left open where the match is weak. A clone size is listed for some rows: how often the clone was seen (once, few, many), or a class if it is expanded.

clone size: few; J gene: TRBJ2-3; D gene: .; V gene: TRBV9; CDR3 protein: CASSVVSRTDTQYF; CDR3 DNA: TGTGCCAGCAGCGTAGTGTCGCGGACAGATACGCAGTATTTT
clone size: few; J gene: TRBJ1-3; D gene: .; V gene: TRBV6-4; CDR3 protein: CANPETDSGNTIYF; CDR3 DNA: TGTGCCAATCCCGAGACAGACTCTGGAAACACCATATATTTT
clone size: .; J gene: TRBJ2-4; D gene: TRBD2; V gene: TRBV11-2; CDR3 protein: CASSLGPPSGGILDIQYF; CDR3 DNA: TGTGCCAGCAGCTTAGGACCCCCTAGCGGGGGTATTCTTGACATTCAGTACTTC
clone size: .; J gene: TRBJ1-1; D gene: TRBD1; V gene: TRBV9; CDR3 protein: CASSVHGTGSEAFF; CDR3 DNA: TGTGCCAGCAGCGTACATGGGACAGGGTCTGAAGCTTTCTTT
clone size: .; J gene: TRBJ1-3; D gene: .; V gene: TRBV7-2; CDR3 protein: CAISWGGSGNTIYF; CDR3 DNA: TGTGCCATCTCCTGGGGGGGCTCTGGAAACACCATATATTTT
clone size: .; J gene: TRBJ2-5; D gene: .; V gene: TRBV4-3; CDR3 protein: CASSQEWARGGETQYF; CDR3 DNA: TGCGCCAGCAGCCAAGAATGGGCCAGGGGAGGGGAGACCCAGTACTTC
clone size: few; J gene: TRBJ1-1; D gene: TRBD1; V gene: TRBV5-1; CDR3 protein: CASSPGQAGDTEAFF; CDR3 DNA: TGCGCCAGCAGCCCCGGACAGGCCGGGGACACTGAAGCTTTCTTT
clone size: .; J gene: TRBJ1-2; D gene: .; V gene: TRBV18; CDR3 protein: CASSPNREDGYTF; CDR3 DNA: TGTGCCAGCTCACCAAACCGGGAGGATGGCTACACCTTC
clone size: .; J gene: TRBJ2-2; D gene: .; V gene: TRBV5-4; CDR3 protein: CAARTEHTGELFF; CDR3 DNA: TGTGCCGCCCGGACAGAACACACCGGGGAGCTGTTTTTT
clone size: .; J gene: TRBJ1-6; D gene: .; V gene: TRBV5-5; CDR3 protein: CASSLESGSPYNSPLHF; CDR3 DNA: TGTGCCAGCAGCTTGGAGTCAGGTTCTCCCTATAATTCACCCCTCCACTTT
clone size: once; J gene: TRBJ2-2; D gene: .; V gene: TRBV5-6; CDR3 protein: CASFPGRSTGELFF; CDR3 DNA: TGTGCCAGCTTTCCGGGTAGGAGCACCGGGGAGCTGTTTTTT